A selection of T cell receptor beta chains follows, all from one sample in a study of cytomegalovirus exposure and HLA in healthy donors. Here immunoSEQ multiplex PCR was the method, and the copy in TCRdb shows in-frame clones only, minus some. In the table there are 65,000 to 85,000 clones, roughly 94% of which are singletons. The specimen was PBMCs. The receptors come from a woman younger than 35 in good health and CMV-seronegative. CDR3s leave out the opening cysteine and the closing phenylalanine or tryptophan. Fields, in order: D gene, J gene, V gene, CDR3 protein. A D gene is named only where the DNA matches it firmly.

d_gene: NA; j_gene: TRBJ2-4; v_gene: TRBV7-8; CDR3aa: ASSPRPLLGGFEGKNIQY
d_gene: NA; j_gene: TRBJ2-5; v_gene: TRBV7-2; CDR3aa: ASSRNRGRAETQY
d_gene: TRBD2; j_gene: TRBJ2-5; v_gene: TRBV10-2; CDR3aa: ATGTSGRETQY
d_gene: NA; j_gene: TRBJ1-2; v_gene: TRBV6-1; CDR3aa: ASSEGPGVVYGYT
d_gene: NA; j_gene: TRBJ2-6; v_gene: TRBV19; CDR3aa: ASSIGGSRANVLT
d_gene: TRBD1; j_gene: TRBJ1-2; v_gene: TRBV5-1; CDR3aa: ASSWGQSNYGYT
d_gene: NA; j_gene: TRBJ2-7; v_gene: TRBV13; CDR3aa: ASSLGGRTDSYEQY
d_gene: TRBD2; j_gene: TRBJ2-1; v_gene: TRBV5-6; CDR3aa: ASSSGLAGGNEQF
d_gene: NA; j_gene: TRBJ2-5; v_gene: TRBV18; CDR3aa: ASSPGREETQY
d_gene: TRBD1; j_gene: TRBJ2-2; v_gene: TRBV11-2; CDR3aa: ASSLVAGTVNTGELF
d_gene: TRBD1; j_gene: TRBJ1-5; v_gene: TRBV6-5; CDR3aa: ASSLQGGQPQH
d_gene: NA; j_gene: TRBJ2-2; v_gene: TRBV6-5; CDR3aa: ASSYTRTNTGELF
d_gene: TRBD1; j_gene: TRBJ1-2; v_gene: TRBV6-4; CDR3aa: ASSDSTGGYGYT
d_gene: TRBD2; j_gene: TRBJ2-1; v_gene: TRBV7-9; CDR3aa: ASSVGPGLAGEKEQF
d_gene: TRBD2; j_gene: TRBJ2-3; v_gene: TRBV9; CDR3aa: ASSTSGLAGVTDTQY
d_gene: TRBD2; j_gene: TRBJ2-1; v_gene: TRBV11-2; CDR3aa: ASSLNLLAGGPNEQF
d_gene: NA; j_gene: TRBJ1-4; v_gene: TRBV5-1; CDR3aa: ASSLGSQAWEKLF
d_gene: NA; j_gene: TRBJ1-2; v_gene: TRBV7-9; CDR3aa: ASSFPSTGANYGYT
d_gene: TRBD2; j_gene: TRBJ2-1; v_gene: TRBV2; CDR3aa: ASRETSSGGEQF
d_gene: TRBD1; j_gene: TRBJ2-1; v_gene: TRBV7-8; CDR3aa: ASSLTGLSYNEQF